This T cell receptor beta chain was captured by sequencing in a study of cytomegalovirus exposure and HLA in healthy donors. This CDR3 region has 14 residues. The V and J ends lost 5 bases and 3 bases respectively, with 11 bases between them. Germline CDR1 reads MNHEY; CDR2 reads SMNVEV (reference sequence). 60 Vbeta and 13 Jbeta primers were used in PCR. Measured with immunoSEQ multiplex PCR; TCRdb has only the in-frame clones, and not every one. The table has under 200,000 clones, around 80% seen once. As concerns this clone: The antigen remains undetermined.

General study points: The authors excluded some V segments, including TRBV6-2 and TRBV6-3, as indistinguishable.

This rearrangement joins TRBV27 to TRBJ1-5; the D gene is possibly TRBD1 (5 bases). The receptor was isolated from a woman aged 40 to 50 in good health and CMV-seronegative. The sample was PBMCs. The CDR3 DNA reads TGTGCCAGCAGTCGGACACAGGTCAATCAGCCCCAGCATTTT. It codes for CASSRTQVNQPQHF.